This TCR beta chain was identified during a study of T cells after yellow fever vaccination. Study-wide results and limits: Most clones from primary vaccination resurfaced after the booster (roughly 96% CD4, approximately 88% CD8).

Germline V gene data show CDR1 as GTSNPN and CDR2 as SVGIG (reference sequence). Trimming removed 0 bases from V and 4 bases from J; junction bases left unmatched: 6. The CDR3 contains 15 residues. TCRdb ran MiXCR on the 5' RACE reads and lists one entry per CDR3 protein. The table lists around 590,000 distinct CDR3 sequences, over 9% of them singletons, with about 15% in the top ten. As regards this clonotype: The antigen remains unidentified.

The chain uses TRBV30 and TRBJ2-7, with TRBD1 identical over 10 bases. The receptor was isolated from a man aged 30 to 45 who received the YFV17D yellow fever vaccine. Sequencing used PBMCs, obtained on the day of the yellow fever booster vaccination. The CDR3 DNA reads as TGTGCCTGGAGTGTACGGTGGGACAGGGGTTACGAGCAGTACTTC. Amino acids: CAWSVRWDRGYEQYF.